One TCR beta chain is described in this entry. Germline V gene data show CDR1 as SGHTA and CDR2 as FQGNSA. With 3 bases removed from V and 3 bases from J, the gap between germline ends came to 10 bases. The CDR3 is 14 residues long. Authors' analysis steps: Reference gene primers were amplified, and this amplification served to estimate nucleated cell counts. Assay: immunoSEQ multiplex PCR; the TCRdb copy retains only in-frame clones and omits some. The D gene and trimming were derived from the DNA, and the V and J assignments and clone size from that table. The table has roughly 300,000 clones, under 90% seen once. This entry comes from a study of blood T cell repertoires in COVID-19. At the level of the study: Sources were T cells, B-cell-depleted T cells, or PBMCs; the material itself was cDNA or gDNA.

The origin of this receptor is a woman in her 30s with COVID-19, enrolled during active disease. The chain combines TRBV7-2 with TRBJ2-3; D may be TRBD1 (5 bases). What was sequenced was peripheral blood. CDR3 bases: TGTGCCAGCAGCTTTAGGAAGGGGACAGATACGCAGTATTTT. Amino acids: CASSFRKGTDTQYF.